This T cell receptor beta chain is from a study of control samples from healthy donors and cancer patients. This clone is a singleton in its sample. This CDR3 has 16 residues. Looked up from germline, CDR1 is SEHNR and CDR2 is FQNEAQ (reference sequence). Trimming left V 4 bases short and J 2 bases short, with 17 bases between. Sequenced by immunoSEQ multiplex PCR; TCRdb stores in-frame clones only, minus some. The sample lists tens of thousands of clones, approximately 94% occurring once. The chain uses TRBV7-9 and TRBJ2-5; the D gene is possibly TRBD1 (6 bases). Material: blood. The sequence came from a man aged 60-69 years in good health. The chain's CDR3 is CASSWGPGVGQETQYF. The CDR3 nucleotides are TGTGCCAGCAGCTGGGGACCAGGGGTCGGGCAAGAGACCCAGTACTTC. The variable domain in full, completed from reference TRBV7-9 and TRBJ2-5, reads DTGVSQNPRHKITKRGQNVTFRCDPISEHNRLYWYRQTLGQGPEFLTYFQNEAQLEKSRLLSDRFSAERPKGSFSTLEIQRTEQGDSAMYLCASSWGPGVGQETQYFGPGTRLLVL.